These T cell receptor beta chains were read from a single sample in a study of beta chain features in type 1 diabetes. Using immunoSEQ multiplex PCR, the repertoire was profiled, and TCRdb retains in-frame clones only, with some absent. This table holds some 900,000 clones, roughly 16% found once. Sequences were obtained from naive CD4+ T cells from blood. Receptors originate from a woman aged 18-29 years in good health. The CDR3 runs from the conserved cysteine through the conserved F or W. A D gene is named only where the DNA matches it firmly. Clone size is shown for a subset of rows, as once, few, many or a class of expanded clone.

>14|few|TRBV7-2|NA|TRBJ2-5
TGTGCCAGCAGCCCGAGTTTTGGCTCGGAGACCCAGTACTTC
CASSPSFGSETQYF
>16|few|TRBV4-2|TRBD2|TRBJ2-7
TGTGCCAGCAGCCGACTAGCGGGAGGAAGCTCCTACGAGCAGTACTTC
CASSRLAGGSSYEQYF
>13|NA|TRBV7-9|NA|TRBJ1-1
TGTGCCAGCAGCTTAGAGATGAACACTGAAGCTTTCTTT
CASSLEMNTEAFF
>19|NA|TRBV10-3|TRBD2|TRBJ2-2
TGTGCCACCTACCCTCGGGCCGGGACTAGCGGGAGTAGCACCGGGGAGCTGTTTTTT
CATYPRAGTSGSSTGELFF
>11|NA|TRBV28|NA|TRBJ2-3
TGTGCCAGCAGTTTATCCCATACGCAGTATTTT
CASSLSHTQYF
>13|few|TRBV15|NA|TRBJ2-1
TGTGCCACCAGCCCGGCGGCCTCGAATGAGCAGTTCTTC
CATSPAASNEQFF
>12|NA|TRBV6-1|TRBD1|TRBJ2-5
TGTGCCAGCCGGACAGGGTCAGAGACCCAGTACTTC
CASRTGSETQYF
>16|few|TRBV9|NA|TRBJ2-3
TGTGCCAGCAGCGTAGGCTTGGGGGGCAGCACAGATACGCAGTATTTT
CASSVGLGGSTDTQYF
>15|once|TRBV19|NA|TRBJ2-3
TGTGCCAGTAGTAGGCCAGGGGAGCGCGCAGATACGCAGTATTTT
CASSRPGERADTQYF
>15|few|TRBV13|NA|TRBJ1-3
TGTGCCAGCAGCCCCCGAAGGAGCTCTGGAAACACCATATATTTT
CASSPRRSSGNTIYF
>13|few|TRBV7-9|NA|TRBJ1-4
TGTGCCAGCAGGGGAAGGGCCACAGAAAAACTGTTTTTT
CASRGRATEKLFF
>15|NA|TRBV2|TRBD1|TRBJ2-1
TGTGCCAGCAGTGAAAGGACAGGGAGGTACAATGAGCAGTTCTTC
CASSERTGRYNEQFF
>15|few|TRBV4-3|NA|TRBJ2-2
TGCGCCAGCAGCCAAGTTCTAGGGACCACCGGGGAGCTGTTTTTT
CASSQVLGTTGELFF
>15|NA|TRBV6-5|NA|TRBJ1-4
TGTGCCAGCAGTTACGGAGCAGGGTCGGGAGAAAAACTGTTTTTT
CASSYGAGSGEKLFF
>10|few|TRBV4-3|TRBD2|TRBJ2-1
TGCGCCAGCAGCCGGGGGAGGGGGTTCTTC
CASSRGRGFF
>13|few|TRBV28|NA|TRBJ1-5
TGTGCCAGCACCCTTAATAGCAATCAGCCCCAGCATTTT
CASTLNSNQPQHF
>14|NA|TRBV4-1|NA|TRBJ2-7
TGCGCCAGCAGCCATTTGGTGACGGCAGGCGAGCAGTACTTC
CASSHLVTAGEQYF
>16|NA|TRBV4-3|NA|TRBJ1-4
TGCGCCAGCAGCCAAGTGACTTCCAGGGTAGGCGAAAAACTGTTTTTT
CASSQVTSRVGEKLFF
>17|NA|TRBV4-3|TRBD2|TRBJ2-1
TGCGCCAGCAGCCGAGGACTAGCGGGAGATCCCTACAATGAGCAGTTCTTC
CASSRGLAGDPYNEQFF
>17|NA|TRBV5-1|TRBD1|TRBJ2-1
TGCGCCAGCAGCTTGGACCCCACGGGACAGGGGCGCAATGAGCAGTTCTTC
CASSLDPTGQGRNEQFF
>14|few|TRBV28|NA|TRBJ2-3
TGTGCCAGCAGCTGGGGTCCGGCCTCAGATACGCAGTATTTT
CASSWGPASDTQYF
>13|few|TRBV27|NA|TRBJ1-5
TGTGCCAGCAGCTACTCGCTGTGGCAGCCCCAGCATTTT
CASSYSLWQPQHF
>16|few|TRBV7-9|TRBD2|TRBJ2-2
TGTGCCAGCAGCCCTCGGGACTACGCGAACACCGGGGAGCTGTTTTTT
CASSPRDYANTGELFF
>13|few|TRBV29-1|NA|TRBJ2-3
TGCAGCGTACTTTTATCTAGGGGGAATACGCAGTATTTT
CSVLLSRGNTQYF
>14|NA|TRBV5-1|NA|TRBJ2-1
TGCGCCAGCAGCTTGGGCCTCGGGTCCGATGAGCAGTTCTTC
CASSLGLGSDEQFF
>15|few|TRBV7-2|NA|TRBJ1-1
TGTGCCAGCAGCTTACGGGGACGGGGGATCGCTGAAGCTTTCTTT
CASSLRGRGIAEAFF
>14|few|TRBV7-3|NA|TRBJ2-3
TGTGCCAGCAGCATCGGTGGTAACACAGATACGCAGTATTTT
CASSIGGNTDTQYF
>13|NA|TRBV2|NA|TRBJ1-5
TGTGCCAGCAGGGGATCGGGAGTTCAGCCCCAGCATTTT
CASRGSGVQPQHF
>15|NA|TRBV18|TRBD1|TRBJ1-2
TGTGCCAGCTCACCCCTTGGGCAGGGGGCGAAGGGCTACACCTTC
CASSPLGQGAKGYTF
>15|NA|TRBV7-3|NA|TRBJ2-3
TGTGCCAGCAGCACGACAGCATCTAGCACAGATACGCAGTATTTT
CASSTTASSTDTQYF
>16|few|TRBV7-2|NA|TRBJ2-3
TGTGCCAGCAGCTCGGGTCCCCCCGACCGCGGTGATACGCAGTATTTT
CASSSGPPDRGDTQYF